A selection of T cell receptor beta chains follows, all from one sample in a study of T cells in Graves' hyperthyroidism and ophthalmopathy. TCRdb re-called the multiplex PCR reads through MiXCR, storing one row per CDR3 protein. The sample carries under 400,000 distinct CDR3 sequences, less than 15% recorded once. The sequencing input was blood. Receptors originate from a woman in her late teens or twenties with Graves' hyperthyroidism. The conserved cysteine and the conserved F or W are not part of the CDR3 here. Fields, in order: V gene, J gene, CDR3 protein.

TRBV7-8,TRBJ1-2,ASSISSGTDYGYT
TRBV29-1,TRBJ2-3,SVDPRSTDTQY
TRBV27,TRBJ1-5,ASGRGQPQH
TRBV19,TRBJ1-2,ASSRGGAGNYGYT
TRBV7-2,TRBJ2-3,ASSARLAGLSDTQY
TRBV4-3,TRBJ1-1,ASSQASWTGDTEAF
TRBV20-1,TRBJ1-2,SAGSQGGGYT
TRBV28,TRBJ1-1,ASSLGGTANTEAF
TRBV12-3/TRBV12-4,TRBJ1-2,ASSAGGRLIYGYT
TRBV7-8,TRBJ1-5,ASSRDGAGESNQPQH
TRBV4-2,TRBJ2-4,ASSPTGSSVLGKNIQY
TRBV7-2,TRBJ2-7,ASSLVWLAGGSGSYEQY
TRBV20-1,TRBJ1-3,SVYSLGAGLSGNTIY
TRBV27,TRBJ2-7,TSSLFGAPASYEQY